This T cell receptor (beta chain) was profiled in a study of blood T cell repertoires in COVID-19. Study summary: In each case, the material was cDNA or gDNA derived from T cells, B-cell-depleted T cells, or PBMCs.

V lost 5 bases, J lost 6 bases, and 12 bases lay in between. The V gene's germline CDR1 is MNHEY and CDR2 SVGAGI. CDR3 length equals 13 residues. In the original analysis: Reference gene primers were amplified, and this amplification served to estimate nucleated cell counts. Only in-frame clones appear in the TCRdb table, and some are missing; sequencing was by immunoSEQ multiplex PCR. V and J calls plus clone size are reproduced from that table; the DNA served to infer D and trimming. The sample consists of 250,000 to 350,000 clones, approximately 84% of them appearing once. The receptor comes from a human donor with COVID-19, enrolled during active disease. The donor label of this sample is uncertain. The sequencing input was peripheral blood. The chain links TRBV6-5 to TRBJ2-3; D is possibly TRBD2 (6 bases). CDR3 in DNA: TGTGCCAGCAGTCGACTAGAAGTGGATACGCAGTATTTT. Protein sequence: CASSRLEVDTQYF.